This record concerns one T cell receptor (beta chain) sequence. The data were produced by immunoSEQ multiplex PCR, yet TCRdb's version contains in-frame clones alone and is incomplete. The data show about 120,000 clones, more than 70% seen once. This sample is drawn from a study of T cell responses to AZD1222 COVID-19 vaccine. Turning to the study itself: Second-dose intervals of approximately 4 or approximately 12 weeks were pooled.

The TCR sequence derives from an adult in good health. The sample in question was peripheral blood, obtained on day 0 of AZD1222 vaccination.

The CDR3 loop reads CGYRTGALGYTF. The CDR3 DNA follows: TGCGGATACCGGACAGGGGCTTTGGGCTACACCTTC. V and J are TRBV29-1 and TRBJ1-2, with TRBD1 identical over 9 bases. CDR1 is SQVTM, CDR2 ANQGSEA, per germline. The CDR3 extends over 12 amino acids.